The rows below give T cell receptor beta chains drawn from one sample of a study of T cell responses to AZD1222 COVID-19 vaccine. Produced via immunoSEQ multiplex PCR; TCRdb's table is partial and in-frame only. The sample shows about 140,000 clones, roughly 88% of them seen only once. The source was peripheral blood, collected on day 0 of AZD1222 vaccination. The origin of the receptors is an adult in good health. Both conserved end residues are part of each CDR3. D genes are given only for firm matches. Clone size is shown for a subset of rows, as once, few, many or a class of expanded clone.

abundance: medium-sized; j_gene: TRBJ1-5; d_gene: .; v_gene: TRBV6-5; CDR3nt: TGTGCCAGCAGTTATATTAAAGGTCAGCCCCAGCATTTT; CDR3aa: CASSYIKGQPQHF
abundance: .; j_gene: TRBJ1-6; d_gene: .; v_gene: TRBV6-2/TRBV6-3; CDR3nt: TGTGCCAGCAGTTACAGACGGAGCTCCTATAATTCACCCCTCCACTTT; CDR3aa: CASSYRRSSYNSPLHF
abundance: .; j_gene: TRBJ1-2; d_gene: .; v_gene: TRBV6-5; CDR3nt: TGTGCCAGCATTAAGGCTAACTATGGCTACACCTTC; CDR3aa: CASIKANYGYTF
abundance: few; j_gene: TRBJ2-2; d_gene: TRBD1; v_gene: TRBV5-1; CDR3nt: TGCGCCAGCAGCTTCCAGGGGGACACCGGGGAGCTGTTTTTT; CDR3aa: CASSFQGDTGELFF
abundance: .; j_gene: TRBJ2-7; d_gene: TRBD2; v_gene: TRBV19; CDR3nt: TGTGCCAGTAGTATCTGGGAGACTAGCGGAGGATACGAGCAGTACTTC; CDR3aa: CASSIWETSGGYEQYF
abundance: once; j_gene: TRBJ2-3; d_gene: TRBD2; v_gene: TRBV5-1; CDR3nt: TGCGCCAGCACCTCTTCCCTAGCGGGAGAAGATACGCAGTATTTT; CDR3aa: CASTSSLAGEDTQYF
abundance: .; j_gene: TRBJ2-3; d_gene: TRBD2; v_gene: TRBV7-2; CDR3nt: TGTGCCAGCAGCTTAGCTCTAGCGGGAGGTGGGGGGGCAGATACGCAGTATTTT; CDR3aa: CASSLALAGGGGADTQYF
abundance: .; j_gene: TRBJ2-7; d_gene: .; v_gene: TRBV19; CDR3nt: TGTGCCAGTCGTCCTAGTTTTTTCCACGAGCAGTACTTC; CDR3aa: CASRPSFFHEQYF
abundance: .; j_gene: TRBJ2-1; d_gene: .; v_gene: TRBV11-3; CDR3nt: TGTGCCAGCAGCTTAGTATCAAATGAGCAGTTCTTC; CDR3aa: CASSLVSNEQFF
abundance: .; j_gene: TRBJ2-5; d_gene: .; v_gene: TRBV11-2; CDR3nt: TGTGCCAGCAGCCGTCAAGAGACCCAGTACTTC; CDR3aa: CASSRQETQYF
abundance: .; j_gene: TRBJ1-1; d_gene: .; v_gene: TRBV2; CDR3nt: TGTGCCAGCAGTGGCGACAAAGGACAGTCGAACACTGAAGCTTTCTTT; CDR3aa: CASSGDKGQSNTEAFF
abundance: .; j_gene: TRBJ2-1; d_gene: TRBD2; v_gene: TRBV19; CDR3nt: TGTGCCAGTAGTATGGGGACTAGCCGTGTCCTTTACAATGAGCAGTTCTTC; CDR3aa: CASSMGTSRVLYNEQFF
abundance: .; j_gene: TRBJ1-1; d_gene: TRBD1; v_gene: TRBV5-8; CDR3nt: TGTGCCAGCAGCTTGGGACAGGGGTTCACTGAAGCTTTCTTT; CDR3aa: CASSLGQGFTEAFF
abundance: .; j_gene: TRBJ1-1; d_gene: TRBD1; v_gene: TRBV6-5; CDR3nt: TGTGCCAGCAGTTACTCGGGACAGGGGAACACTGAAGCTTTCTTT; CDR3aa: CASSYSGQGNTEAFF
abundance: .; j_gene: TRBJ2-4; d_gene: TRBD1; v_gene: TRBV27; CDR3nt: TGTGCCAGCAGTTTTTCGGACAGGGGATACATTCAGTACTTC; CDR3aa: CASSFSDRGYIQYF
abundance: once; j_gene: TRBJ1-1; d_gene: .; v_gene: TRBV12-3/TRBV12-4; CDR3nt: TGTGCCAGCAGTTTGTTCGGGTTGGATGAAGCTTTCTTT; CDR3aa: CASSLFGLDEAFF
abundance: .; j_gene: TRBJ1-2; d_gene: .; v_gene: TRBV24-1; CDR3nt: TGTGCCACCAGTGATTCTAATTTGAATGGCTACACCTTC; CDR3aa: CATSDSNLNGYTF
abundance: .; j_gene: TRBJ2-7; d_gene: .; v_gene: TRBV25-1; CDR3nt: TGTGCCAGCGGAAGGACCGCCTACGAGCAGTACTTC; CDR3aa: CASGRTAYEQYF
abundance: .; j_gene: TRBJ1-3; d_gene: .; v_gene: TRBV18; CDR3nt: TGTGCCAGCTCACCAGCAGGGGCTGGAAACACCATATATTTT; CDR3aa: CASSPAGAGNTIYF
abundance: .; j_gene: TRBJ1-1; d_gene: .; v_gene: TRBV7-7; CDR3nt: TGTGCCAGCACCCCCCTCTCAGGGGTAGATGAAGCTTTCTTT; CDR3aa: CASTPLSGVDEAFF
abundance: .; j_gene: TRBJ1-5; d_gene: .; v_gene: TRBV3-1/TRBV3-2; CDR3nt: TGTGCCAGCAGCCAAACTACAGGCCGGAGAAATCAGCCCCAGCATTTT; CDR3aa: CASSQTTGRRNQPQHF
abundance: once; j_gene: TRBJ2-2; d_gene: .; v_gene: TRBV20-1; CDR3nt: TGCAGTGCTAGTTTCGGGGGGCAGAACACCGGGGAGCTGTTTTTT; CDR3aa: CSASFGGQNTGELFF
abundance: .; j_gene: TRBJ2-7; d_gene: .; v_gene: TRBV6-4; CDR3nt: TGTGCCAGCAGTGACTCGGACGGGGGCGAGCAGTACTTC; CDR3aa: CASSDSDGGEQYF
abundance: few; j_gene: TRBJ1-3; d_gene: .; v_gene: TRBV3-1/TRBV3-2; CDR3nt: TGTGCCAGCAGCCCGTCCCGGACGGGAAACACCATATATTTT; CDR3aa: CASSPSRTGNTIYF
abundance: .; j_gene: TRBJ1-1; d_gene: .; v_gene: TRBV19; CDR3nt: TGTGCCAGTGGAAGGAACACTGAAGCTTTCTTT; CDR3aa: CASGRNTEAFF
abundance: .; j_gene: TRBJ1-5; d_gene: TRBD1; v_gene: TRBV18; CDR3nt: TGTGCCAGCTCACCATCGACAGGGTACAATCAGCCCCAGCATTTT; CDR3aa: CASSPSTGYNQPQHF
abundance: .; j_gene: TRBJ1-5; d_gene: .; v_gene: TRBV10-1; CDR3nt: TGCGCCAGCTCTGAGGGAGGGGGCAATCAGCCCCAGCATTTT; CDR3aa: CASSEGGGNQPQHF
abundance: .; j_gene: TRBJ2-7; d_gene: .; v_gene: TRBV10-3; CDR3nt: TGTGCCATCAGTGAGGCCTTCTCCTACGAGCAGTACTTC; CDR3aa: CAISEAFSYEQYF
abundance: .; j_gene: TRBJ2-3; d_gene: .; v_gene: TRBV9; CDR3nt: TGTGCCAGCAGCGTAGTTTCAGGAGATACGCAGTATTTT; CDR3aa: CASSVVSGDTQYF
abundance: .; j_gene: TRBJ2-2; d_gene: TRBD2; v_gene: TRBV10-3; CDR3nt: TGTGCCATCAGTGACAGGGAGGGACGCACCGGGGAGCTGTTTTTT; CDR3aa: CAISDREGRTGELFF
abundance: .; j_gene: TRBJ2-5; d_gene: TRBD1; v_gene: TRBV19; CDR3nt: TGTGCCAGTAACCACAGGGGGGATCGAGAGACCCAGTACTTC; CDR3aa: CASNHRGDRETQYF
abundance: few; j_gene: TRBJ2-1; d_gene: .; v_gene: TRBV7-9; CDR3nt: TGTGCCAGCAGCCCCCCCGGGGACCCTGTCAATGAGCAGTTCTTC; CDR3aa: CASSPPGDPVNEQFF
abundance: .; j_gene: TRBJ1-1; d_gene: .; v_gene: TRBV19; CDR3nt: TGTGCCAGTAGTATCGGGCGCACTGAAGCTTTCTTT; CDR3aa: CASSIGRTEAFF
abundance: once; j_gene: TRBJ2-1; d_gene: TRBD2; v_gene: TRBV3-1/TRBV3-2; CDR3nt: TGTGCCAGCAGCCAATACTCACTAGCGGGGGAGAGTAATGAGCAGTTCTTC; CDR3aa: CASSQYSLAGESNEQFF
abundance: once; j_gene: TRBJ2-7; d_gene: .; v_gene: TRBV10-2; CDR3nt: TGCGCCAGCAGCTACCCAGAGGGAAGGACCTACGAGCAGTACTTC; CDR3aa: CASSYPEGRTYEQYF
abundance: .; j_gene: TRBJ2-7; d_gene: .; v_gene: TRBV25-1; CDR3nt: TGTGCCAGCAGTGGTGACTCCTACGAGCAGTACTTC; CDR3aa: CASSGDSYEQYF
abundance: .; j_gene: TRBJ2-1; d_gene: TRBD2; v_gene: TRBV7-2; CDR3nt: TGTGCCAGCAGGCCACCGGGACTAGAATCCTACAATGAGCAGTTCTTC; CDR3aa: CASRPPGLESYNEQFF
abundance: .; j_gene: TRBJ1-5; d_gene: TRBD1; v_gene: TRBV2; CDR3nt: TGTGCCAGCAGTGAAGGGCTAGGACAGGGGAATCAGCCCCAGCATTTT; CDR3aa: CASSEGLGQGNQPQHF
abundance: .; j_gene: TRBJ1-5; d_gene: .; v_gene: TRBV27; CDR3nt: TGTGCCAGCAACGTGCGGAGGGGAGTTCAGCCCCAGCATTTT; CDR3aa: CASNVRRGVQPQHF
abundance: .; j_gene: TRBJ2-7; d_gene: TRBD2; v_gene: TRBV19; CDR3nt: TGTGCCAGTAGTGCGGGGGGCCAGGTCGAGCAGTACTTC; CDR3aa: CASSAGGQVEQYF
abundance: once; j_gene: TRBJ2-1; d_gene: .; v_gene: TRBV7-3; CDR3nt: TGTGCCAGCAGCTTAAACTCCCAGGTTGGGAATGAGCAGTTCTTC; CDR3aa: CASSLNSQVGNEQFF
abundance: .; j_gene: TRBJ1-3; d_gene: .; v_gene: TRBV7-9; CDR3nt: TGTGCCAGCAGTCCAAATATCCGCGGGGGAAACACCATATATTTT; CDR3aa: CASSPNIRGGNTIYF
abundance: once; j_gene: TRBJ1-2; d_gene: .; v_gene: TRBV10-3; CDR3nt: TGTGCCATCAGTGAGCACACCGGGACAAATAGTTATGGCTACACCTTC; CDR3aa: CAISEHTGTNSYGYTF
abundance: .; j_gene: TRBJ1-2; d_gene: .; v_gene: TRBV9; CDR3nt: TGTGCCAGCTCCCCGGACGGCGGAGGAGGCTACACCTTC; CDR3aa: CASSPDGGGGYTF